The 10 T cell receptor beta chains presented below share a single source sample, sequenced in a study of blood T cell repertoires in COVID-19. The protocol was immunoSEQ multiplex PCR, while the TCRdb copy is restricted to in-frame clones and leaves out a portion. Found here are 95,000 to 150,000 clones, about 83% of them singletons; the top ten hold 3.5% to 4.5%. The sequencing input was peripheral blood. These receptors were collected from a man aged 55 to 70 with acute or convalescent COVID-19.

V is TRBV6-2 or TRBV6-3 and J is TRBJ1-2; TRBD1 matches 8 bases. Looked up from germline, CDR1 is MNHEY and CDR2 is SVGEGT. J lost 8 bases, V lost 4 bases, and 12 bases had no gene match. The CDR3 covers 15 residues. In nucleotides, the CDR3 is TGTGCCAGCAGTTTCCTGGCCTCGACAGGGGAGGGCTACACCTTC. It specifies CASSFLASTGEGYTF.

The chain has TRBV18 and TRBJ1-6; 7 nucleotides align to TRBD1. The CDR3 loop spans 15 amino acids. Germline assignment: CDR1 KGHSH and CDR2 LQKENI. The trim removed 6 bases at V and 7 bases at J, leaving 9 bases unmatched. The CDR3 bases are TGTGCCAGCTCCCCTACGGCAGGGGGGAATTCACCCCTCCACTTT. Its translation is CASSPTAGGNSPLHF.

The V gene is TRBV29-1, the J gene TRBJ1-4, with TRBD1 as a possible D gene (5 bases). In germline, CDR1 is SQVTM, CDR2 ANQGSEA. V lost 4 bases, J lost 4 bases, and 10 bases lay in between. CDR3 length: 13 amino acids. CDR3 DNA sequence: TGCAGCGTTGGGACAAGTCTTAATGAAAAACTGTTTTTT. Its translation: CSVGTSLNEKLFF. Complete variable domain (other parts from reference TRBV29-1 and TRBJ1-4): SAVISQKPSRDICQRGTSLTIQCQVDSQVTMMFWYRQQPGQSLTLIATANQGSEATYESGFVIDKFPISRPNLTFSTLTVSNMSPEDSSIYLCSVGTSLNEKLFFGSGTQLSVL.

The chain employs TRBV28 and TRBJ2-1; 9 bases agree with TRBD1. The V gene end was trimmed by 2 bases and the J gene end by 3 bases; junction bases not matched to a gene: 2. Germline assignment: CDR1 MDHEN and CDR2 SYDVKM. The CDR3 is made up of 15 amino acids. CDR3 DNA sequence: TGTGCCAGCAGTTTAGGGGGACAGGGCTACAATGAGCAGTTCTTC. Protein: CASSLGGQGYNEQFF.

The chain employs TRBV5-1 and TRBJ2-3; 13 bases are a match to TRBD2. V trimming: 3 bases; J trimming: 2 bases; junction bases outside the gene matches: 9. Germline loops: CDR1 SGHRS, CDR2 YFSETQ. This CDR3 spans 18 amino acids. The CDR3 loop reads CASSSGLAGSIYTDTQYF. CDR3 sequence (DNA): TGCGCCAGCAGCTCGGGACTAGCGGGGTCAATCTACACAGATACGCAGTATTTT. Full variable domain (rest looked up from reference TRBV5-1 and TRBJ2-3): KAGVTQTPRYLIKTRGQQVTLSCSPISGHRSVSWYQQTPGQGLQFLFEYFSETQRNKGNFPGRFSGRQFSNSRSEMNVSTLELGDSALYLCASSSGLAGSIYTDTQYFGPGTRLTVL.

This clone was found once. The J gene is TRBJ2-7, the V gene TRBV12-3 or TRBV12-4, with D perhaps matching TRBD2 (6 bases). Trimming pared 3 bases from V and 4 bases from J, leaving 10 bases between. This CDR3 spans 13 amino acids. Here the CDR3 DNA reads TGTGCCAGCAGTTTCGGCGGGGAATACGAGCAGTACTTC. This codes for CASSFGGEYEQYF.

The chain carries TRBV2 and TRBJ2-3; D not certain. V lost 6 bases and J 4 bases, leaving 14 bases between the germline ends. Germline V CDR1 and CDR2: SNHLY, FYNNEI. The CDR3 loop spans 14 amino acids. CDR3 DNA sequence: TGTGCCAGCAGGACGGGTGGAGTAGCAGATACGCAGTATTTT. This gives the protein CASRTGGVADTQYF.

This CDR3 reads CASRRGGGQKAFF. CDR3 nucleotide sequence: TGTGCCAGCCGTCGAGGAGGAGGTCAAAAAGCTTTCTTT. V is TRBV7-9 and J is TRBJ1-1; D uncertain. Per the germline V gene, CDR1 is SEHNR and CDR2 is FQNEAQ (reference sequence). V lost 8 bases and J lost 9, with 19 bases in between. The CDR3 is 13 residues long. Using reference TRBV7-9 and TRBJ1-1 for the parts outside the CDR3, the full variable domain is DTGVSQNPRHKITKRGQNVTFRCDPISEHNRLYWYRQTLGQGPEFLTYFQNEAQLEKSRLLSDRFSAERPKGSFSTLEIQRTEQGDSAMYLCASRRGGGQKAFFGQGTRLTVV.

This chain uses TRBV7-9 with TRBJ2-1; TRBD1 might be the D (5 bases). The germline gives CDR1 SEHNR, CDR2 FQNEAQ (reference sequence). This CDR3 comprises 15 residues. Trimming left V 5 bases short and J 0 bases short, with 11 bases between. CDR3 coding DNA: TGTGCCAGCAGCCCTCAAAGGGGCTCCTACAATGAGCAGTTCTTC. Translated: CASSPQRGSYNEQFF.

The rearrangement joins TRBV30 to TRBJ2-1; 16 bases fit TRBD2. The CDR3 has 16 amino acids. CDR1 is GTSNPN, CDR2 SVGIG, per germline (reference sequence). V trimming: 3 bases; J trimming: 2 bases; junction bases outside the gene matches: 1. The DNA for the CDR3 is TGTGCCTGGAGAGGGACTAGCGGGAGGGCCTACAATGAGCAGTTCTTC. It encodes CAWRGTSGRAYNEQFF.